These 8 T cell receptor beta chains came from one sample sequenced in a study of control samples from healthy donors and cancer patients. Profiled with immunoSEQ multiplex PCR; TCRdb holds only in-frame clones, not every one. The table shows 170,000 or so clones, with 75% to 95% occurring only once. The specimen sequenced was blood. These receptors were taken from a middle-aged woman in good health.

This sequence joins TRBV5-1 and TRBJ2-1; no clear D gene. Trimming took 1 base from V and 0 from J, leaving 8 bases between them. Looked up from germline, CDR1 is SGHRS and CDR2 is YFSETQ. The CDR3 spans 15 residues. The DNA of the CDR3 is TGCGCCAGCAGCTTGTCCCGAACCTCCTACAATGAGCAGTTCTTC. Amino acid sequence: CASSLSRTSYNEQFF.

This clone was detected only a few times. This chain connects TRBV6-5 to TRBJ1-4; D remains unclear. V gave up 7 bases and J gave up 3 bases, with 12 bases separating them. This CDR3 comprises 14 residues. Germline assignment: CDR1 MNHEY and CDR2 SVGAGI. DNA of the CDR3: TGTGCCAGCAAGTCGCTCTCGGCTAATGAAAAACTGTTTTTT. It translates to CASKSLSANEKLFF.

The chain joins TRBV3-1 (or the pseudogene TRBV3-2) to TRBJ2-3; 11 bases align to TRBD2. Germline values: CDR1 LGHDT, CDR2 YNNKEL (reference sequence). Losses at the gene ends were 2 bases for V and 2 bases for J; bases not matched to a gene: 6. The CDR3 is 17 amino acids. The DNA for the CDR3 is TGTGCCAGCAGCCAAATATTAGCGGGGGGGCTCACAGATACGCAGTATTTT. This encodes CASSQILAGGLTDTQYF.

The rearrangement joins TRBV20-1 to TRBJ1-5; D call uncertain. The ends were cut back, 3 bases at V and 4 bases at J, with 13 bases in the middle. This CDR3 is 14 amino acids long. Germline V lookup: CDR1 DFQATT, CDR2 SNEGSKA (reference sequence). The DNA of the CDR3 is TGCAGTGCTAGTAGGACCCAGGTTAATCAGCCCCAGCATTTT. Translating gives CSASRTQVNQPQHF.

This sequence joins TRBV9 and TRBJ2-5, with D perhaps matching TRBD1 (6 bases). Deletions cut 3 bases from V and 2 bases from J, with 8 bases between. The CDR3 consists of 13 residues. Germline values: CDR1 SGDLS, CDR2 YYNGEE. In nucleotides, the CDR3 is TGTGCCAGCAGCGGGACAGATCAAGAGACCCAGTACTTC. As protein: CASSGTDQETQYF.

The V call is TRBV2, the J call TRBJ1-5; D is unresolved. This CDR3 contains 14 residues. Germline lookup yields CDR1 SNHLY and CDR2 FYNNEI. Trimming shortened V by 6 bases and J by 0 bases, and 9 bases separated the two germline ends. CDR3: CASSGEGSNQPQHF. As DNA, the CDR3 is TGTGCCAGCAGCGGGGAGGGTAGCAATCAGCCCCAGCATTTT.

CDR3 amino acids: CASSHWDRGQGNTEAFF. The CDR3 DNA follows: TGTGCCAGTAGTCATTGGGACAGGGGGCAGGGGAACACTGAAGCTTTCTTT. The V gene is TRBV19, the J gene TRBJ1-1, with 12 bases matching TRBD1. The CDR3 is made up of 17 amino acids. Germline CDR1 and CDR2: LNHDA and SQIVND (reference sequence). The V and J ends lost 5 bases and 1 base, in that order; junction bases with no gene match: 8.

This clone is a singleton in its sample. The chain recombines TRBV6-5 with TRBJ2-7; D perhaps matches TRBD2 (5 bases). The V gene lost 6 bases and the J gene lost 2 bases, with 17 bases spanning the gap. The germline V gene has CDR1 MNHEY and CDR2 SVGAGI. The CDR3 loop spans 15 amino acids. CDR3 region: CASRTSGIKPYEQYF. CDR3 bases: TGTGCCAGCAGGACTTCCGGGATAAAGCCCTACGAGCAGTACTTC.